What follows are 26 T cell receptor beta chains derived from one specimen sequenced in a study of blood T cell repertoires in COVID-19. Data came from immunoSEQ multiplex PCR; TCRdb stores just in-frame clones and leaves some out. The sample includes approximately 300,000 clones, 70% to 90% of them seen just once. Input material: PBMCs or T cells enriched from blood (not recorded which). The receptors derive from a woman in her twenties or thirties who had recovered from COVID-19.

The chain is built from TRBV28 and TRBJ1-2; D unclear. Trimming removed 5 bases from V and 5 bases from J, with 18 bases in between. The CDR3 covers 15 residues. CDR1 and CDR2 from the germline V gene are MDHEN and SYDVKM. Written as DNA, the CDR3 is TGTGCCAGCAGTCCAGACCCTCGGGTCGGTTATGGCTACACCTTC. Protein sequence: CASSPDPRVGYGYTF.

The genes are TRBV7-9 and TRBJ2-3; TRBD1 aligns across 9 bases. Germline loops: CDR1 SEHNR, CDR2 FQNEAQ (reference sequence). V was clipped by 5 bases and J by 6 bases; unmatched bases: 6. This CDR3 has 14 amino acids. Written as DNA, the CDR3 is TGTGCCAGCAGCGGGACAGGGAGTACGGATACGCAGTATTTT. Translated, it gives CASSGTGSTDTQYF.

This clone was seen more than once but under ten times. This chain links TRBV19 with TRBJ1-1, with TRBD1 matching over 8 bases. The CDR3 consists of 15 residues. V gave up 8 bases and J gave up 0 bases; unmatched junction bases: 8. The germline gives CDR1 LNHDA, CDR2 SQIVND (reference sequence). The CDR3 protein is CASGDPDRVNTEAFF. The CDR3 DNA reads TGTGCCAGTGGGGACCCGGACAGGGTGAACACTGAAGCTTTCTTT.

The J gene is TRBJ2-7, the V gene TRBV27; the match to TRBD2 covers 8 bases. CDR3 length equals 15 residues. Per germline, CDR1 MNHEY and CDR2 SMNVEV (reference sequence). The V segment lost 4 bases and the J segment 4 bases; nucleotides outside the gene matches: 9. The CDR3 DNA follows: TGTGCCAGCAGTTCCTGGACTAGCTTTCCTTACGAGCAGTACTTC. Translating gives CASSSWTSFPYEQYF.

This clone was found many times. V is TRBV3-1 (or the pseudogene TRBV3-2) and J is TRBJ2-4; the D gene is possibly TRBD2 (5 bases). Trimming took off 3 bases at V and 0 bases at J, with 9 bases between the two ends. The length of the CDR3 is 15 residues. Per the germline V gene, CDR1 is LGHDT and CDR2 is YNNKEL (reference sequence). CDR3 bases: TGTGCCAGCAGCCAGGGGAGCCTAGCCAAAAACATTCAGTACTTC. This encodes CASSQGSLAKNIQYF.

The J gene is TRBJ2-7, the V gene TRBV15, with 8 bases identical to TRBD2. Losses at the gene ends were 3 bases for V and 0 bases for J; bases not matched to a gene: 10. Germline CDR1 LNHNV, CDR2 YYDKDF (reference sequence). The CDR3 is made up of 17 amino acids. The DNA for the CDR3 is TGTGCCACCAGCAGTCCTAGCGGGCTCTACTCCTCCTACGAGCAGTACTTC. Translated: CATSSPSGLYSSYEQYF.

The rearrangement uses TRBV7-6 and TRBJ1-5; 7 nucleotides match TRBD1. After removal of 2 bases from V and 6 bases from J, the junction contained 7 bases not matched to a gene. Germline-derived CDR1 and CDR2 are SGHVS and FNYEAQ. The CDR3 has 15 amino acids. CDR3 in amino acids: CASSLLVGGSQPQHF. CDR3 sequence (DNA): TGTGCCAGCAGCTTATTGGTAGGGGGCAGTCAGCCCCAGCATTTT.

The V call is TRBV19, the J call TRBJ1-1; D possibly corresponds to TRBD1 (5 bases). The CDR3 sequence is 15 residues long. CDR1 is LNHDA and CDR2 is SQIVND in the germline V gene (reference sequence). Trimming stripped 2 bases from V and 3 bases from J, with 13 bases between. The DNA for the CDR3 is TGTGCCAGTAGTATAAGATTCCAGGGTGACACTGAAGCTTTCTTT. Its translation: CASSIRFQGDTEAFF.

The rearrangement joins TRBV30 to TRBJ1-4; 8 positions agree with TRBD1. J gave up 11 bases and V 5 bases, and 7 bases lay outside the gene matches. Germline CDR1 and CDR2: GTSNPN and SVGIG (reference sequence). The CDR3 sequence is 12 residues long. The CDR3 sequence: CAWDGQGGKLFF. The CDR3 nucleotides read TGTGCCTGGGATGGACAGGGCGGGAAACTGTTTTTT.

The chain recombines TRBV4-1 with TRBJ2-1; TRBD2 aligns across 7 bases. The CDR3 covers 17 residues. CDR1 and CDR2 (germline): MGHRA, YSYEKL. V lost 0 bases and J lost 3; bases outside the gene matches: 8. For the CDR3, the DNA is TGCGCCAGCAGCCAAGAAGGCCTAGCGGTCCTCTACAATGAGCAGTTCTTC. Its protein product is CASSQEGLAVLYNEQFF.

As DNA, the CDR3 is TGTGCCAGCACTCGGGGGGCCCGAGATACGCAGTATTTT. Protein: CASTRGARDTQYF. V gene TRBV7-2 combines with J gene TRBJ2-3, with D possibly being TRBD2 (7 bases). This CDR3 comprises 13 residues. Germline assignment: CDR1 SGHTA and CDR2 FQGNSA. Between the trimmed V and J ends, which lost 7 bases and 5 bases, there was a span of 13 bases. The whole variable domain, remainder taken from reference TRBV7-2 and TRBJ2-3, is GAGVSQSPSNKVTEKGKDVELRCDPISGHTALYWYRQSLGQGLEFLIYFQGNSAPDKSGLPSDRFSAERTGGSVSTLTIQRTQQEDSAVYLCASTRGARDTQYFGPGTRLTVL.

V gene TRBV6-6 combines with J gene TRBJ2-1; the match to TRBD2 covers 8 bases. CDR3 size: 14 residues. V lost 7 bases and J lost 7; bases outside the gene matches: 9. The germline V gene has CDR1 MNHNY and CDR2 SVGAGI (reference sequence). The CDR3 bases are TGTGCCAGCAAAACAGCGGGAGCGGGGAATGAGCAGTTCTTC. Translation gives CASKTAGAGNEQFF.

This clone occurred once. Other DNA sequences in the same sample also yield this CDR3. This chain's CDR3 is CASSDSQGADTQYF. The CDR3 nucleotides are TGTGCCAGCAGTGACTCACAGGGGGCAGATACGCAGTATTTT. This sequence joins TRBV6-4 and TRBJ2-3, with 8 bases that match TRBD1. V lost 0 bases, J lost 4 bases, and 0 bases stayed unmatched. The germline gives CDR1 MRHNA, CDR2 SNTAGT. The CDR3 extends over 14 amino acids.

This chain connects TRBV5-1 to TRBJ1-1; possibly TRBD1 for D (6 bases). The V and J ends lost 0 bases and 4 bases respectively, with 7 bases between them. Per germline, CDR1 SGHRS and CDR2 YFSETQ. CDR3 length: 13 residues. The chain's CDR3 is CASSLVGATEAFF. CDR3 DNA sequence: TGCGCCAGCAGCTTGGTGGGGGCCACTGAAGCTTTCTTT.

The gene calls are TRBV3-1 (or the pseudogene TRBV3-2) and TRBJ2-1; perhaps TRBD2 as D (5 bases). Germline loops: CDR1 LGHDT, CDR2 YNNKEL (reference sequence). The CDR3 consists of 16 residues. Trimming pared 2 bases from V and 0 bases from J, leaving 11 bases between. CDR3 DNA: TGTGCCAGCAGCCAACCTTTAACTAGCTCCTACAATGAGCAGTTCTTC. Translated: CASSQPLTSSYNEQFF.

This chain joins TRBV25-1 and TRBJ1-5; 9 nucleotides line up with TRBD1. Germline loops: CDR1 MGHDK, CDR2 SYGVNS. The CDR3 totals 15 residues. V gave up 5 bases and J gave up 0 bases; unmatched junction bases: 2. CDR3: CASSTGGFSNQPQHF. CDR3 DNA sequence: TGTGCCAGCAGTACAGGGGGCTTTAGCAATCAGCCCCAGCATTTT.

J is TRBJ2-6 and V is TRBV5-4, with D possibly matching TRBD2 (6 bases). Germline assignment: CDR1 SGHNT and CDR2 YYREEE (reference sequence). The CDR3 length is 17 residues. Trimming pared 4 bases from V and 5 bases from J, leaving 19 bases between. The CDR3 loop is CASSPGGVRARANVLTF. CDR3 in DNA: TGTGCCAGCAGCCCGGGCGGGGTCAGGGCTCGGGCCAACGTCCTGACTTTC.

This rearrangement joins TRBV6-5 to TRBJ1-5, with 8 bases identical to TRBD1. Germline lookup yields CDR1 MNHEY and CDR2 SVGAGI. The CDR3 is made up of 15 amino acids. With 6 bases clipped from V and 6 bases from J, the junction kept 10 bases outside the gene matches. As DNA, the CDR3 is TGTGCCAGCAGGGCCGGGACAGGTGGGGGTCAGCCCCAGCATTTT. Protein sequence: CASRAGTGGGQPQHF.

The CDR3 is CASSLQGLYNTEAFF. In nucleotides, the CDR3 is TGTGCCAGCAGCTTACAGGGCCTTTACAACACTGAAGCTTTCTTT. This rearrangement joins TRBV11-2 to TRBJ1-1, with D possibly being TRBD1 (5 bases). In germline, CDR1 is SGHAT, CDR2 FQNNGV. CDR3 length: 15 amino acids. Trimming stripped 2 bases from V and 2 bases from J, with 12 bases between.

This chain links TRBV27 with TRBJ2-3, with 10 bases that match TRBD2. Per the germline V gene, CDR1 is MNHEY and CDR2 is SMNVEV (reference sequence). The CDR3 totals 16 residues. V was pared by 5 bases and J by 8 bases, with 13 bases of the junction left unmatched. CDR3 nucleotide sequence: TGTGCCAGCAGTAGCCCCAGGACTAGCGGTATGGTTACGCAGTATTTT. Translating it yields CASSSPRTSGMVTQYF.

This clone was observed once. V is TRBV6-6 and J is TRBJ2-1; TRBD1 is a possible D gene (6 bases). V lost 5 bases, J lost 1 base, and 33 bases lay in between. Germline V CDR1 and CDR2: MNHNY, SVGAGI (reference sequence). CDR3 length equals 22 residues. CDR3 coding DNA: TGTGCCAGCAGTCCGCTAGGCGGCCCCGCCCAGGGGACCCAAGTTTCCTACAATGAGCAGTTCTTC. Protein product: CASSPLGGPAQGTQVSYNEQFF.

This chain connects TRBV24-1 to TRBJ2-3, with D possibly matching TRBD1 (6 bases). The CDR3 runs to 15 residues. From germline, CDR1 is KGHDR and CDR2 SFDVKD. V lost 3 bases to trimming and J lost 4 bases, with 13 bases between them. CDR3 in amino acids: CATSDPLTGSDTQYF. Here the CDR3 DNA reads TGTGCCACCAGTGATCCCCTCACAGGGTCAGATACGCAGTATTTT.

V gene TRBV14 combines with J gene TRBJ1-6, with TRBD1 matching over 7 bases. Germline V lookup: CDR1 SGHDN, CDR2 FVKESK. The ends lost 6 bases at V and 9 bases at J; junction bases unmatched: 8. The CDR3 sequence is 14 residues long. CDR3 nucleotides: TGTGCCAGCAGGCCGACAGGGACTGGTTCACCCCTCCACTTT. This gives the protein CASRPTGTGSPLHF.

The CDR3 region is CASSPRTSIDEQFF. The CDR3 DNA is TGTGCCAGCTCACCAAGGACTAGCATAGACGAGCAGTTCTTC. The chain couples TRBV18 to TRBJ2-1, with 8 bases lining up with TRBD2. J gave up 10 bases and V 2 bases, and 7 bases lay outside the gene matches. The CDR3 runs 14 residues. Per germline, CDR1 KGHSH and CDR2 LQKENI.

This clone was observed a few times. This same CDR3 is encoded by further DNA sequences in the sample. The chain couples TRBV4-1 to TRBJ2-7; D is uncertain. Germline V gene sequence: CDR1 MGHRA, CDR2 YSYEKL. The CDR3 loop spans 14 amino acids. V dropped 1 base and J dropped 0 bases, with 7 bases sitting between them. CDR3 in amino acids: CASSQVAVSYEQYF. The CDR3 nucleotides are TGCGCCAGCAGCCAAGTGGCAGTCTCCTACGAGCAGTACTTC.

The count of this clone is one. The rearrangement uses TRBV7-2 and TRBJ2-7; a possible D gene is TRBD1 (6 bases). CDR1 is SGHTA and CDR2 is FQGNSA in the germline V gene. The CDR3 extends over 13 amino acids. The V end was cut by 5 bases, the J end by 2 bases, with 10 bases between. CDR3: CASSRDTPYEQYF. For the CDR3, the DNA is TGTGCCAGCAGCCGGGACACCCCCTACGAGCAGTACTTC. Full variable domain (remainder filled in from reference TRBV7-2 and TRBJ2-7): GAGVSQSPSNKVTEKGKDVELRCDPISGHTALYWYRQSLGQGLEFLIYFQGNSAPDKSGLPSDRFSAERTGGSVSTLTIQRTQQEDSAVYLCASSRDTPYEQYFGPGTRLTVT.